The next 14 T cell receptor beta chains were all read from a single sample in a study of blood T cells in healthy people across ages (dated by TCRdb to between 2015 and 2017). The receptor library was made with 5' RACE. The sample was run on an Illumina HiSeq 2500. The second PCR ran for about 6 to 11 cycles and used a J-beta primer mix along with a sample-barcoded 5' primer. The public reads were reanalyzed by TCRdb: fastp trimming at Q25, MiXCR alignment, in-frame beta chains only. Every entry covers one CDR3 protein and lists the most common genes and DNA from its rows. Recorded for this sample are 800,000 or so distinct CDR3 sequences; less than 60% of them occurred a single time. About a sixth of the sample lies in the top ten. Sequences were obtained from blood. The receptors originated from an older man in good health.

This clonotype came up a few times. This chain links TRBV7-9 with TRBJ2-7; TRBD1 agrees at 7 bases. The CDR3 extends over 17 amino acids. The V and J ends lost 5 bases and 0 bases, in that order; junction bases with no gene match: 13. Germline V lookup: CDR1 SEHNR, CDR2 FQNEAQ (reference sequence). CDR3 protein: CASSSPQGQISSYEQYF. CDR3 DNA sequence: TGTGCCAGCAGCAGCCCCCAGGGACAGATAAGCTCCTACGAGCAGTACTTC.

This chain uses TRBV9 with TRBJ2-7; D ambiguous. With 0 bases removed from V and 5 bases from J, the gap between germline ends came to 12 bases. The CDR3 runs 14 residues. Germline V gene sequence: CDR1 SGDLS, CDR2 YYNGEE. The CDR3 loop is CASSVDARSHEQYF. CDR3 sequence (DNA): TGTGCCAGCAGCGTAGATGCAAGGTCCCACGAGCAGTACTTC.

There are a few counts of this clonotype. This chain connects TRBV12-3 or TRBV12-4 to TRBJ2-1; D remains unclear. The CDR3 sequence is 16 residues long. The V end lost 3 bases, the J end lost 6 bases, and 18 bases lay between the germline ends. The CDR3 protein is CASSLVQNSGVNEQFF. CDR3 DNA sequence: TGTGCCAGCAGTTTGGTCCAGAACTCCGGAGTCAATGAGCAGTTCTTC.

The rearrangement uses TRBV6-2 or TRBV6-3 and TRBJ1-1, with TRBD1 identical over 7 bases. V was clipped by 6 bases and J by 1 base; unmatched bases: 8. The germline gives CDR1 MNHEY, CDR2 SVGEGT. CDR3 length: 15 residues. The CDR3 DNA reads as TGTGCCAGCAGCCAACGGACAGGTTCGAACACTGAAGCTTTCTTT. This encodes CASSQRTGSNTEAFF.

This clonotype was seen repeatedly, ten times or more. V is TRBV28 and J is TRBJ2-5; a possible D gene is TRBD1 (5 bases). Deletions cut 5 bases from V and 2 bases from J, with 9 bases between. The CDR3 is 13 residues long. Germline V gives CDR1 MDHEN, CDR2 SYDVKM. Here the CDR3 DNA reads TGTGCCAGCAGTCCGACAGTTCAAGAGACCCAGTACTTC. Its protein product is CASSPTVQETQYF.

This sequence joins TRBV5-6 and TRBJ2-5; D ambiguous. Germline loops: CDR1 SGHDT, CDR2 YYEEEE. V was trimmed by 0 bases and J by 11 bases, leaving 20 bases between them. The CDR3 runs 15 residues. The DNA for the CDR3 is TGTGCCAGCAGCTTGGCGGCTCGATCAGTCGGTGAGCAGTACTTC. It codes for CASSLAARSVGEQYF.

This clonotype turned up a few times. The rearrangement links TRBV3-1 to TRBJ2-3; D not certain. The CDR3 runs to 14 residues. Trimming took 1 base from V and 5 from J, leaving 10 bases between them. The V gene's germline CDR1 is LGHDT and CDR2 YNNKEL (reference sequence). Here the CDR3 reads CASSQASLGDTQYF. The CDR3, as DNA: TGTGCCAGCAGCCAAGCCTCCTTAGGAGATACGCAGTATTTT.

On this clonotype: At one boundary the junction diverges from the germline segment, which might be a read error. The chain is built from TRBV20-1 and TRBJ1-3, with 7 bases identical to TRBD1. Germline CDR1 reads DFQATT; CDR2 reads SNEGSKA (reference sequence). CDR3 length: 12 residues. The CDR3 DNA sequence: TGCAGTGCGGGGGCAGGGGGAAACGCCATATATTTT. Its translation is CSAGAGGNAIYF.

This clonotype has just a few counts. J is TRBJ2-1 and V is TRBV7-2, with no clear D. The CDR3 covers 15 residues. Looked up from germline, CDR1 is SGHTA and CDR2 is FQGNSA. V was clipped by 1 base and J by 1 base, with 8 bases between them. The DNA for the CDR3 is TGTGCCAGCAGCTTAGGGTTAGGTTCCTACAATGAGCAGTTCTTC. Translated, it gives CASSLGLGSYNEQFF.

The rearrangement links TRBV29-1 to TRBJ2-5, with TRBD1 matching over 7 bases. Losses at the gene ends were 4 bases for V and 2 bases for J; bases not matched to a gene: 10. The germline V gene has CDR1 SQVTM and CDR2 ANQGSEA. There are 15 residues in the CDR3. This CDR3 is CSVGIGTDLQETQYF. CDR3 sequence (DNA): TGCAGCGTTGGCATCGGGACAGACTTACAAGAGACCCAGTACTTC.

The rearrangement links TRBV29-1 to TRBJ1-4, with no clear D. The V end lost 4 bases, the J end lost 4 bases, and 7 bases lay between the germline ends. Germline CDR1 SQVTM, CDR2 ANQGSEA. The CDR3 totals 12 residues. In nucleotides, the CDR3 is TGCAGCGTTGCCCAGAGTAATGAAAAACTGTTTTTT. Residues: CSVAQSNEKLFF.

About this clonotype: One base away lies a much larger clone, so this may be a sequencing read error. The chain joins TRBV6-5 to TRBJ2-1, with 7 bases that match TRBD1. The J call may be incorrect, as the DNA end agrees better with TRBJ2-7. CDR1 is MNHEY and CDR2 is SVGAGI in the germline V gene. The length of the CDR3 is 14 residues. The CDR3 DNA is TGTGCCAGCAGTCACAGGGGTTCCTACAATGAGCAGTACTTC. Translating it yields CASSHRGSYNEQYF.

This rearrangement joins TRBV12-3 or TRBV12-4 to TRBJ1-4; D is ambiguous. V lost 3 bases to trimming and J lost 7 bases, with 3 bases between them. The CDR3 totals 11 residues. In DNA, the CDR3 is TGTGCCAGCAGTTTGTTTGAAAAACTGTTTTTT. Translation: CASSLFEKLFF.

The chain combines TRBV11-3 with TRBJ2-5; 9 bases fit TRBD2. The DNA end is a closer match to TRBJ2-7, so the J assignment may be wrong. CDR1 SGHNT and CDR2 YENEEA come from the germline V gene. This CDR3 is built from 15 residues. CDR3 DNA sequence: TGTGCCAGCAGCCCTAGCGGGACATCTCTTTACGAGCAGTACTTC. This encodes CASSPSGTSLYEQYF.